The 31 T cell receptor beta chains below were found in one sample sequenced in a study of blood T cell repertoires in COVID-19. Method: immunoSEQ multiplex PCR; TCRdb's copy keeps in-frame clones and lacks some. The sample yields about 110,000 clones, approximately 80% seen once. The sequencing input was peripheral blood. The receptors stem from a woman older than 75 with acute or convalescent COVID-19.

The chain uses TRBV19 and TRBJ2-2, with 7 positions matching TRBD2. V lost 7 bases and J lost 2; bases outside the gene matches: 4. Germline CDR1 and CDR2: LNHDA and SQIVND (reference sequence). The CDR3 has 14 residues. The CDR3 here is CASIPGGNTGELFF. In DNA, the CDR3 is TGTGCCAGTATCCCGGGGGGTAACACCGGGGAGCTGTTTTTT.

The chain employs TRBV2 and TRBJ1-1, with D possibly TRBD1 on 6 matching bases. The germline CDR1 and CDR2 sequences are SNHLY and FYNNEI. Trimming took off 7 bases at V and 0 bases at J, with 12 bases between the two ends. CDR3 size: 14 residues. The CDR3 is CASNLDRLNTEAFF. In nucleotides, the CDR3 is TGTGCCAGCAATTTAGACAGGCTGAACACTGAAGCTTTCTTT. Drawing the rest from reference TRBV2 and TRBJ1-1, the complete variable domain is EPEVTQTPSHQVTQMGQEVILRCVPISNHLYFYWYRQILGQKVEFLVSFYNNEISEKSEIFDDQFSVERPDGSNFTLKIRSTKLEDSAMYFCASNLDRLNTEAFFGQGTRLTVV.

In its sample, this clone was seen once. In nucleotides, the CDR3 is TGTGCCAGCAGGTGGGACAGGGCATACGAGCAGTACGTC. It specifies CASRWDRAYEQYV. V is TRBV12-3 or TRBV12-4 and J is TRBJ2-7, with 9 bases that match TRBD1. The V and J ends lost 6 bases and 4 bases, in that order; junction bases with no gene match: 4. This CDR3 spans 13 amino acids.

The chain uses TRBV5-4 and TRBJ2-3, with 7 bases fitting TRBD2. Per the germline V gene, CDR1 is SGHNT and CDR2 is YYREEE (reference sequence). After removal of 4 bases from V and 5 bases from J, the junction contained 10 bases not matched to a gene. This CDR3 has 15 residues. The CDR3 spells CASSTDGTNVDTQYF. CDR3 DNA: TGTGCCAGCAGCACGGACGGGACTAATGTAGATACGCAGTATTTT.

This clone was seen a single time. The gene calls are TRBV5-1 and TRBJ2-1, with TRBD1 matching 9 bases. The CDR3 is 16 amino acids. The J segment lost 8 bases and the V segment lost 6 bases, leaving 15 bases of the junction unmatched. Germline loops: CDR1 SGHRS, CDR2 YFSETQ. The CDR3 sequence: CASNQQGAGAGDEQFF. CDR3 bases: TGCGCCAGCAACCAACAGGGGGCGGGAGCTGGGGATGAGCAGTTCTTC.

V usage is TRBV27 and J usage is TRBJ2-2, with 16 bases aligning to TRBD2. In germline, CDR1 is MNHEY, CDR2 SMNVEV (reference sequence). V was pared by 8 bases and J by 3 bases, with 6 bases of the junction left unmatched. This CDR3 contains 17 residues. The CDR3 region has the DNA TGTGCCAGCTGGGGACTAGCGGGAGGGGGGTACACCGGGGAGCTGTTTTTT. Amino acid sequence: CASWGLAGGGYTGELFF.

V and J are TRBV2 and TRBJ2-5; TRBD2 matches at 7 bases. The germline gives CDR1 SNHLY, CDR2 FYNNEI. V lost 3 bases and J lost 1; bases outside the gene matches: 5. The CDR3 length is 15 residues. CDR3 amino acids: CASSDRGGPQETQYF. The DNA of the CDR3 is TGTGCCAGCAGTGATCGGGGAGGGCCCCAAGAGACCCAGTACTTC. Looking up the rest from reference TRBV2 and TRBJ2-5 gives the full variable domain: EPEVTQTPSHQVTQMGQEVILRCVPISNHLYFYWYRQILGQKVEFLVSFYNNEISEKSEIFDDQFSVERPDGSNFTLKIRSTKLEDSAMYFCASSDRGGPQETQYFGPGTRLLVL.

The V and J genes are TRBV11-2 and TRBJ2-7; 7 bases agree with TRBD2. With 0 bases clipped from V and 3 bases from J, the junction kept 8 bases outside the gene matches. Germline V gene data show CDR1 as SGHAT and CDR2 as FQNNGV. CDR3 length: 16 amino acids. Here the CDR3 DNA reads TGTGCCAGCAGCTTAGATAGGGCTAGCGGACTCTACGAGCAGTACTTC. Translating it yields CASSLDRASGLYEQYF.

This clone was seen a few times. This sequence joins TRBV24-1 and TRBJ2-1; 8 bases map to TRBD2. Germline V gives CDR1 KGHDR, CDR2 SFDVKD. V lost 5 bases, J lost 7 bases, and 12 bases stayed unmatched. CDR3 length: 16 amino acids. CDR3 in amino acids: CATSGGGAGVLNEQFF. CDR3 sequence (DNA): TGTGCCACCAGTGGGGGAGGAGCGGGAGTTTTGAATGAGCAGTTCTTC.

V is TRBV7-2 and J is TRBJ2-7; 9 nucleotides align to TRBD2. With 4 bases clipped from V and 4 bases from J, the junction kept 8 bases outside the gene matches. Germline CDR1 is SGHTA and CDR2 is FQGNSA. This CDR3 spans 15 amino acids. Written as DNA, the CDR3 is TGTGCCAGCAGCTCGATAGCGGGAGTAGGGTACGAGCAGTACTTC. It yields the protein CASSSIAGVGYEQYF.

V and J are TRBV12-1 and TRBJ2-3; the D segment call TRBD1 is taken from the table without a DNA check. TRBV12-1 is a known pseudogene. The CDR3 is 15 amino acids. CDR3 residues: CASSSRPDRAGTQYF. In DNA form, the CDR3 reads TGTGCCAGCAGCTCGAGACCCGACAGGGCGGGGACGCAGTATTTT.

The rearrangement links TRBV24-1 to TRBJ2-3, with D perhaps TRBD1 (6 bases). CDR3 length: 13 residues. Germline V gene lookup returns CDR1 KGHDR and CDR2 SFDVKD. The V end was cut by 5 bases, the J end by 4 bases, with 9 bases between. CDR3 loop: CATSVSGADTQYF. In DNA form, the CDR3 reads TGTGCCACCAGTGTGTCAGGGGCAGATACGCAGTATTTT.

V gene TRBV5-6 combines with J gene TRBJ2-3, with D uncertain. Germline lookup yields CDR1 SGHDT and CDR2 YYEEEE. The CDR3 consists of 18 residues. Trimming removed 2 bases at V and 5 bases at J, with 24 bases between. The CDR3 region is CASSFGLSARPGRDTQYF. The CDR3 DNA reads as TGTGCCAGCAGCTTTGGCCTATCGGCGCGCCCAGGCAGAGATACGCAGTATTTT.

The chain carries TRBV5-8 and TRBJ2-3; weak D call: TRBD1 (6 bases). Germline CDR1 is SGHTS and CDR2 is YDEGEE. V was shortened by 4 bases and J by 8 bases, with 11 bases between the two germline ends. CDR3 length: 12 residues. DNA for the CDR3: TGTGCCAGCAGCCGGAGAGGGGGTACGCAGTATTTT. As protein: CASSRRGGTQYF. Full variable domain (rest looked up from reference TRBV5-8 and TRBJ2-3): EAGVTQSPTHLIKTRGQQATLRCSPISGHTSVYWYQQALGLGLQFLLWYDEGEERNRGNFPPRFSGRQFPNYSSELNVNALELEDSALYLCASSRRGGTQYFGPGTRLTVL.

This chain connects TRBV3-1 (or the pseudogene TRBV3-2) to TRBJ2-7; D gene uncertain. CDR3 length equals 11 residues. Germline V gives CDR1 LGHDT, CDR2 YNNKEL (reference sequence). V was shortened by 0 bases and J by 6 bases, with 3 bases between the two germline ends. DNA for the CDR3: TGTGCCAGCAGCCAAGAAGCCGAGCAGTACTTC. Translating gives CASSQEAEQYF.

This chain uses TRBV5-1 with TRBJ2-7; 9 positions agree with TRBD1. V lost 2 bases and J lost 3; bases outside the gene matches: 3. The CDR3 loop spans 14 amino acids. CDR1 is SGHRS and CDR2 is YFSETQ in the germline V gene. This CDR3 reads CASSFRDRDYEQYF. Here the CDR3 DNA reads TGCGCCAGCAGCTTCCGGGACAGGGACTACGAGCAGTACTTC.

This clone was recorded only once. The chain has TRBV24-1 and TRBJ2-5; 8 nucleotides line up with TRBD1. The V and J ends lost 5 bases and 5 bases, in that order; junction bases with no gene match: 9. This CDR3 is built from 15 residues. CDR1 is KGHDR, CDR2 SFDVKD, per germline. The chain's CDR3 is CATSVLQGVSETQYF. The CDR3 DNA follows: TGTGCCACCAGTGTTTTACAGGGGGTTAGCGAGACCCAGTACTTC.

The chain employs TRBV18 and TRBJ2-7, with a weak D call TRBD1 (5 bases). The V and J ends lost 3 bases and 5 bases respectively, with 14 bases between them. CDR1 is KGHSH and CDR2 is LQKENI in the germline V gene. The CDR3 sequence is 14 residues long. DNA for the CDR3: TGTGCCAGCTCACCCGTAAAAGACAGACACGAGCAGTACGTC. This encodes CASSPVKDRHEQYV.

This sequence joins TRBV9 and TRBJ2-5; 8 bases agree with TRBD1. Losses at the gene ends were 6 bases for V and 3 bases for J; bases not matched to a gene: 4. CDR1 and CDR2 from the germline V gene are SGDLS and YYNGEE. The CDR3 consists of 13 residues. The CDR3, as DNA: TGTGCCAGCACTGCGGACAGGGAAGAGACCCAGTACTTC. It yields the protein CASTADREETQYF.

V gene TRBV12-5 combines with J gene TRBJ1-1; D is unclear. Trimming cost V 6 bases and J 0 bases, with 8 bases left between them. Germline V gives CDR1 LGHNT, CDR2 FRNRAP. The CDR3 has 13 amino acids. CDR3 DNA: TGTGCTAGTGGCCGACAAGTGAACACTGAAGCTTTCTTT. It codes for CASGRQVNTEAFF. The whole variable domain, filled in from reference TRBV12-5 and TRBJ1-1, reads DARVTQTPRHKVTEMGQEVTMRCQPILGHNTVFWYRQTMMQGLELLAYFRNRAPLDDSGMPKDRFSAEMPDATLATLKIQPSEPRDSAVYFCASGRQVNTEAFFGQGTRLTVV.

V gene TRBV24-1 combines with J gene TRBJ2-1; TRBD2 matches at 11 bases. CDR1 is KGHDR, CDR2 SFDVKD, per germline. The V and J ends lost 5 bases and 6 bases, in that order; junction bases with no gene match: 11. The CDR3 has 17 residues. CDR3 in amino acids: CATSGRGTSGRRNEQFF. The CDR3 nucleotides read TGTGCCACCAGTGGTAGAGGGACTAGCGGCCGCCGCAATGAGCAGTTCTTC.

J is TRBJ2-1 and V is TRBV14; TRBD2 matches at 12 bases. There are 16 residues in the CDR3. Germline V gives CDR1 SGHDN, CDR2 FVKESK. Trimming cost V 1 base and J 8 bases; bases outside gene matches: 6. CDR3: CASSQATSGSKYEQFF. The CDR3 DNA reads as TGTGCCAGCAGCCAAGCGACTAGCGGGAGTAAGTATGAGCAGTTCTTC.

This clone was counted once. The chain employs TRBV10-3 and TRBJ2-1; D is perhaps TRBD1 (6 bases). Trimming pared 0 bases from V and 7 bases from J, leaving 10 bases between. The germline V gene has CDR1 ENHRY and CDR2 SYGVKD. This CDR3 is 14 amino acids long. The CDR3 DNA is TGTGCCATCAGTGAGTCAGGACAGAAGAATGAGCAGTTCTTC. Its protein product is CAISESGQKNEQFF.

This sequence joins TRBV18 and TRBJ1-3; tentatively, D is TRBD1 (5 bases). The CDR3 contains 16 residues. Germline values: CDR1 KGHSH, CDR2 LQKENI. The germline V and J ends were trimmed by 3 bases and 1 base, with 13 bases remaining between them. The CDR3 DNA sequence: TGTGCCAGCTCACCGCAGGGCCCACCTTCTGGAAACACCATATATTTT. Translated: CASSPQGPPSGNTIYF.

This clone was counted once. This chain's CDR3 is CASSLASGGAGPYEQYF. The CDR3, as DNA: TGTGCCAGCAGCTTGGCTTCCGGCGGGGCGGGTCCCTACGAGCAGTACTTC. This chain links TRBV5-5 with TRBJ2-7; D perhaps matches TRBD2 (6 bases). This CDR3 has 17 amino acids. Germline values: CDR1 SGHKS, CDR2 YYEKEE (reference sequence). Trimming left V 0 bases short and J 2 bases short, with 18 bases between.

V is TRBV5-1 and J is TRBJ2-5; 7 bases are a match to TRBD1. The V and J ends lost 4 bases and 5 bases, in that order; junction bases with no gene match: 14. CDR3 length: 16 amino acids. Germline assignment: CDR1 SGHRS and CDR2 YFSETQ. The CDR3 coding sequence is TGCGCCAGCAGCGGCACCGGGACAGCTGGGTGGGAGACCCAGTACTTC. Protein product: CASSGTGTAGWETQYF.

The chain combines TRBV30 with TRBJ1-4; D possibly corresponds to TRBD1 (6 bases). The CDR3 totals 12 residues. V was pared by 7 bases and J by 8 bases, with 14 bases between. Germline V gene data show CDR1 as GTSNPN and CDR2 as SVGIG (reference sequence). As DNA, the CDR3 is TGTGCCTACCGCACAGGGCACGAAAAACTGTTTTTT. Translated, it gives CAYRTGHEKLFF.

The V and J genes are TRBV7-9 and TRBJ2-7; TRBD1 agrees at 8 bases. Losses at the gene ends were 3 bases for V and 2 bases for J; bases not matched to a gene: 6. This CDR3 has 15 residues. Looked up from germline, CDR1 is SEHNR and CDR2 is FQNEAQ (reference sequence). The CDR3 coding sequence is TGTGCCAGCAGCTTTTCGAACAGGGGGACCTACGAGCAGTACTTC. Residues: CASSFSNRGTYEQYF.

The chain carries TRBV2 and TRBJ1-1; a possible D gene is TRBD1 (5 bases). Germline CDR1 reads SNHLY; CDR2 reads FYNNEI. The CDR3 runs 13 residues. Trimming left V 11 bases short and J 1 base short, with 14 bases between. CDR3 nucleotides: TGTGCCCCCATCCAGGGTTCGAACACTGAAGCTTTCTTT. It specifies CAPIQGSNTEAFF.

The gene calls are TRBV7-2 and TRBJ2-1; D remains unclear. The CDR3 is made up of 14 amino acids. Germline V gene sequence: CDR1 SGHTA, CDR2 FQGNSA. V was cut by 4 bases and J by 1 base, with 8 bases left in between. In nucleotides, the CDR3 is TGTGCCAGCAGCTCCCCGGGTTCCTACAATGAGCAGTTCTTC. The encoded protein is CASSSPGSYNEQFF.

The CDR3 bases are TGTGCCAGCAGAGCACTCGCGGTCCCCTACAATGAGCAGTTCTTC. As protein: CASRALAVPYNEQFF. This chain links TRBV27 with TRBJ2-1, with unresolved D. Germline V gives CDR1 MNHEY, CDR2 SMNVEV (reference sequence). Deletions cut 6 bases from V and 2 bases from J, with 14 bases between. This CDR3 is built from 15 residues.